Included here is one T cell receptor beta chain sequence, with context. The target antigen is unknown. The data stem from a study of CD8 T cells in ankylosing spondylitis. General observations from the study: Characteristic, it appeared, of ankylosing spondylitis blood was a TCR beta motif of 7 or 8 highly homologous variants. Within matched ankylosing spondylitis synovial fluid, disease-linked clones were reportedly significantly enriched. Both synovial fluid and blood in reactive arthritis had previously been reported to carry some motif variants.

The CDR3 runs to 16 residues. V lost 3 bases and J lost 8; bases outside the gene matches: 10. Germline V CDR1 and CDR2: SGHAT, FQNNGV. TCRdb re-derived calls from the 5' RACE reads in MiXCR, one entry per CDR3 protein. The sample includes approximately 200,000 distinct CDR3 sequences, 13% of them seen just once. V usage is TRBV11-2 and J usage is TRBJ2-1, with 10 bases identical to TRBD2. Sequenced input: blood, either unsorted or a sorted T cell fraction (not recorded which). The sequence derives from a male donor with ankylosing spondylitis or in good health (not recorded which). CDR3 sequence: CASSLLAGVQVDEQFF. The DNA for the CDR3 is TGTGCCAGCAGCTTGCTAGCGGGGGTACAGGTGGATGAGCAGTTCTTC.